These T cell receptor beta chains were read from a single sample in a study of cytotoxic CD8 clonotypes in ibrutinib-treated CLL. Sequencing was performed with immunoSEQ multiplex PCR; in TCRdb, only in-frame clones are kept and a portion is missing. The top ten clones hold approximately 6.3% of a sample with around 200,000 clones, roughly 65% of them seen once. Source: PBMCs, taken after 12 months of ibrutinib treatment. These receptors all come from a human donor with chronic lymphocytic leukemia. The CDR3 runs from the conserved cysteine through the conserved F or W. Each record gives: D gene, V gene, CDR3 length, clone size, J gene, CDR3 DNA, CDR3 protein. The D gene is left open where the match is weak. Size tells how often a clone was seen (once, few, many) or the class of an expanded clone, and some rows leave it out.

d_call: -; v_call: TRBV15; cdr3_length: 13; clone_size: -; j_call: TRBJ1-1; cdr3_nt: TGTGCCACCAGCCAGGCCTTGAACACTGAAGCTTTCTTT; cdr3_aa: CATSQALNTEAFF
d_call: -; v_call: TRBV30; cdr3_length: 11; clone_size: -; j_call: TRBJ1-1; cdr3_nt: TGTGCCTGGAGTGTACGGTCTGAAGCTTTCTTT; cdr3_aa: CAWSVRSEAFF
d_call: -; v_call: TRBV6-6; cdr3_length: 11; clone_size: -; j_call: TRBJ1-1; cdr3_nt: TGTGCCAGCACCCAGGGCTCCAGTTCTTTCTTT; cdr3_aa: CASTQGSSSFF
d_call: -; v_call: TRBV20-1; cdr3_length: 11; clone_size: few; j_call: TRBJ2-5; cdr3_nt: TGCAGGGTCGCTGCGGGGGAGACCCAGTACTTC; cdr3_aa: CRVAAGETQYF
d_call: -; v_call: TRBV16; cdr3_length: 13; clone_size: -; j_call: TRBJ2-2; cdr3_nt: TGTGCCAGCAGCCCCTTGGAGGCCGGGGAGCTGTTTTTT; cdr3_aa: CASSPLEAGELFF
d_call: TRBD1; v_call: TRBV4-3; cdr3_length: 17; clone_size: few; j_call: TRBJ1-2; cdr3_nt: TGCGCCAGCAGCCATCATACCTCCAGGGGGCGCTTCTATGGCTACACCTTC; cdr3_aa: CASSHHTSRGRFYGYTF
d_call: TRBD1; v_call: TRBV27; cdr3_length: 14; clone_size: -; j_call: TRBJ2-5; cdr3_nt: TGTGCCAGCGGGGACAGGGGGAGAACTGAGACCCAGTACTTC; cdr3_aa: CASGDRGRTETQYF
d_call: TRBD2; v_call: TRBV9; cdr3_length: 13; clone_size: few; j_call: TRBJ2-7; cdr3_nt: TGTGCCAGCAGCGTAACAGCGGGAGTAGAGCAGTACTTC; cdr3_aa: CASSVTAGVEQYF
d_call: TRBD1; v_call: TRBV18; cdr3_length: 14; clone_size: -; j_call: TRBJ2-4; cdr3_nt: TGTGCCAGCTCACCCCGGGACAGGGAGTACATTCAGTACTTC; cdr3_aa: CASSPRDREYIQYF
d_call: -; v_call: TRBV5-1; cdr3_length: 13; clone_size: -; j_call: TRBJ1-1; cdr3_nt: TGCGCCAGCAGCCTTCAGGGATCTGATGGGACGTTCTTT; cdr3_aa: CASSLQGSDGTFF
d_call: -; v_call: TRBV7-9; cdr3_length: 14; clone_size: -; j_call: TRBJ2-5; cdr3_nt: TGTGCCAGCAGCCCACACGGGGGTATTGAGACCCAGTACTTC; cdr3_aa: CASSPHGGIETQYF
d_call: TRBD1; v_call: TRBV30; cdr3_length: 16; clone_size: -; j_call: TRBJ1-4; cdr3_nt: TGTGCCAGTCAGCCGGGACAGGGGGCAACTAATGAAAAACTGTTTTTT; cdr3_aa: CASQPGQGATNEKLFF
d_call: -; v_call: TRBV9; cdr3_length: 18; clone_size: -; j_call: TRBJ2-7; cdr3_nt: TGTGCCAGCAGCGTAGCCCCATCGCCCACGTCGCCTGAAGGGGAGCAGTACTTC; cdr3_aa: CASSVAPSPTSPEGEQYF
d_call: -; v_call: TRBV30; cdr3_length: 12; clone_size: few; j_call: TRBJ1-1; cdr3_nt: TGTGCCTGGAGTCAGGGAAACACTGAAGCTTTCTTT; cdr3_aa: CAWSQGNTEAFF
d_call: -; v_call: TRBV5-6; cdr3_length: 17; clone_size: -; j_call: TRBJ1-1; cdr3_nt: TGTGCCAGCAGCTTGAGGCCGCGACTTGCATCGAACACTGAAGCTTTCTTT; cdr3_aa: CASSLRPRLASNTEAFF
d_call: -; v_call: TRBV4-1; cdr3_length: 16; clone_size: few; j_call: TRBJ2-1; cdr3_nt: TGCGCCAGCAGCCGAAGTGGGCGGAACTCCTACAATGAGCAGTTCTTC; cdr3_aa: CASSRSGRNSYNEQFF
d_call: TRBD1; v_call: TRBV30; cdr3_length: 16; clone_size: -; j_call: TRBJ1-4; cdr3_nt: TGTGCCTGGAGTGGACAGAGACAGGGGTCGAGTGAAAAACTGTTTTTT; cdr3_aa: CAWSGQRQGSSEKLFF
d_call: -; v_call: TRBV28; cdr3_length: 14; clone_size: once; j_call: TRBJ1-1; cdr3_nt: TGTGCCAGCAGCGTGGGGGGGGTCGGCACTGAAGCTTTCTTT; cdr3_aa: CASSVGGVGTEAFF
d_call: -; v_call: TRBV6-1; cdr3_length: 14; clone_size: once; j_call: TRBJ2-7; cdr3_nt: TGTGCCAGCAGAAAAGACAGGAACTCCTACGAGCAGTACTTC; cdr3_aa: CASRKDRNSYEQYF
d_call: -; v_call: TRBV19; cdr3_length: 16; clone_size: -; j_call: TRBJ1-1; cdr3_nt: TGTGCCAGTAGTATATGGGGGCCGGCGGTGAACACTGAAGCTTTCTTT; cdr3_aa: CASSIWGPAVNTEAFF
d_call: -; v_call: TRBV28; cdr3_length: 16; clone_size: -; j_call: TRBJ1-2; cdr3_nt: TGTGCCAGCAGTTCCCCACAGGGAGCGTTGGGCTATGGCTACACCTTC; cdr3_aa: CASSSPQGALGYGYTF
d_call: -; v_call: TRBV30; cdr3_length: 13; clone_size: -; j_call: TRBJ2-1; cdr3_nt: TGTGCCTGGAGGTCGTCTCCGTTTGCTGAGCAGTTCTTC; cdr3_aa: CAWRSSPFAEQFF
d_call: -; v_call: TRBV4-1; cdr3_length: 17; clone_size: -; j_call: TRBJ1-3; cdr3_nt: TGCGCCAGCAGCCCTCCAGGTTGGGGGGTGAATGGAAACACCATATATTTT; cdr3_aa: CASSPPGWGVNGNTIYF
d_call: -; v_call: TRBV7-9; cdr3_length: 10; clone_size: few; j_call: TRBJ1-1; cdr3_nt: TGTGCCAGCGGGAGCACTGAAGCTTTCTTT; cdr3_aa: CASGSTEAFF
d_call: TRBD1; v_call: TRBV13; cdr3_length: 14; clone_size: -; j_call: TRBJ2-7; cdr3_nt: TGTGCCAGCAGCCCGAGGGACAGGGCCTACGAGCAGTACTTC; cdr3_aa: CASSPRDRAYEQYF
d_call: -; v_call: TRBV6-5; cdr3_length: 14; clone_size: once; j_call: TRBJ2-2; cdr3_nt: TGTGCCAGCAGTCCCCTAGGGTTGGCCGGGGAGCTGTTTTTT; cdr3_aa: CASSPLGLAGELFF
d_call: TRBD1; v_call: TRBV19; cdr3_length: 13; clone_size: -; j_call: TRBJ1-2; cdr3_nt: TGTGCCAGTAGTATCTCGACAGGGGATGGCTACACCTTC; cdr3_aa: CASSISTGDGYTF
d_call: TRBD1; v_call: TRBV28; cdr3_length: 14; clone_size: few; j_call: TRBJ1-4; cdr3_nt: TGTGCCAGCATTTCGACAGGGGCGTATGAAAAACTGTTTTTT; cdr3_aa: CASISTGAYEKLFF
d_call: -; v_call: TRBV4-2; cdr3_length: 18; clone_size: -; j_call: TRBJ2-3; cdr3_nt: TGTGCCAGCAGCCGACAGGGGCGCGGGACTAACCCCACAGATACGCAGTATTTT; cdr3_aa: CASSRQGRGTNPTDTQYF
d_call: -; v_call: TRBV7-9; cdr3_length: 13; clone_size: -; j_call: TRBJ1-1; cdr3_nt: TGTGCCAGCAGCCCCCAGGGGTCCACTGAAGCTTTCTTT; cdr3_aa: CASSPQGSTEAFF
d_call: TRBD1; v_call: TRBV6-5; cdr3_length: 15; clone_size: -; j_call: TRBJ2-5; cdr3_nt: TGTGCCAGCAGTTACGTCGGACAGGTTAGGGAGACCCAGTACTTC; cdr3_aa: CASSYVGQVRETQYF
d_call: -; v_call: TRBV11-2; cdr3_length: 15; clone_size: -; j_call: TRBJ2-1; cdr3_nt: TGTGCCAGCAGCTTAGGGTGGGCTACCTACAATGAGCAGTTCTTC; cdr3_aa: CASSLGWATYNEQFF
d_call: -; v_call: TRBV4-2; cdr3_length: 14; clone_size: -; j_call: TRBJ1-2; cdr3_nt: TGTGCCAGCAGCCAAGATTGGGGGAACTATGGCTACACCTTC; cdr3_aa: CASSQDWGNYGYTF
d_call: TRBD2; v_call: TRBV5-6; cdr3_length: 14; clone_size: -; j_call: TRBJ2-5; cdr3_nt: TGTGCCAGCAGCTTGGTTAGCGGGGAAGAGACCCAGTACTTC; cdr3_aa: CASSLVSGEETQYF
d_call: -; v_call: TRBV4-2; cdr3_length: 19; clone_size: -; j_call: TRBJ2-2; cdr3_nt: TGTGCCAGCCGCGCCTTAGGGACATGGGACCTTACGAACACCGGGGAGCTGTTTTTT; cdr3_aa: CASRALGTWDLTNTGELFF
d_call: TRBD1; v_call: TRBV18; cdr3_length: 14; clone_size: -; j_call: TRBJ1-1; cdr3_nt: TGTGCCAGCTCACCGACAGGGCAGTACACTGAAGCTTTCTTT; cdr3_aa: CASSPTGQYTEAFF
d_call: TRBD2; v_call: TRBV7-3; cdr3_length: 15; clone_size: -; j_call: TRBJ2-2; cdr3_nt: TGTGCCAGCAGCCTAGCGGGAGCCAACACCGGGGAGCTGTTTTTT; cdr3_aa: CASSLAGANTGELFF
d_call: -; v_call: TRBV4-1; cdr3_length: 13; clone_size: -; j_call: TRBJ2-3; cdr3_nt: TGCGCCAGCAGCCCCCGAACCACAGATACGCAGTATTTT; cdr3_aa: CASSPRTTDTQYF
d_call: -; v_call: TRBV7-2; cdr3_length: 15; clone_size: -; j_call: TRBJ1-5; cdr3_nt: TGTGCCAGCAGCTTAGCAAGGGGAGGCAATCAGCCCCAGCATTTT; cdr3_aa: CASSLARGGNQPQHF
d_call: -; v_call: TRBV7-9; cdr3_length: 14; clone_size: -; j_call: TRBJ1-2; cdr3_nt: TGTGCCAGCAGCTTACCCGGGGGGAACTATGGCTACACCTTC; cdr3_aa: CASSLPGGNYGYTF
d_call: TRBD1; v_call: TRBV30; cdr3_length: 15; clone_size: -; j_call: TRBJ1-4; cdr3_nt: TGTGCCAGGCGCGCTGCAGGGGGGGCTATTGAAAAACTGTTTTTT; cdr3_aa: CARRAAGGAIEKLFF
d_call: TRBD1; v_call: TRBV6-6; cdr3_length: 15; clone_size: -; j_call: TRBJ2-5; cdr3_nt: TGTGCCAGCAGGGGCCGGGACAGGGGGCAGGAGACCCAGTACTTC; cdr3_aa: CASRGRDRGQETQYF
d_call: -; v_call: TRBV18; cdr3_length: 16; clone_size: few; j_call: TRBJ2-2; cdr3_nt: TGTGCCAGCTCACCACCTCCAGAAACGAACACCGGGGAGCTGTTTTTT; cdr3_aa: CASSPPPETNTGELFF
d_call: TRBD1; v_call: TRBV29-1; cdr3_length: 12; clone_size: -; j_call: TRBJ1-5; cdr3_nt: TGCAGCGTTGTAGGGACAGGTCAGCCCCAGCATTTT; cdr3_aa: CSVVGTGQPQHF
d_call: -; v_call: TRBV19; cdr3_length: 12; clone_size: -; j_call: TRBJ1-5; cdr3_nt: TGTGCCAGTAGTAGGGAGGGACAGCCCCAGCATTTT; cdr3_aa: CASSREGQPQHF